These T cell receptor beta chains were read from a single sample in a study of T-cell memory formation after mild COVID-19. TCRdb used MiXCR to reprocess the 5' RACE reads, holding one entry per CDR3 protein. This table holds fewer than 400,000 distinct CDR3 sequences, 15% to 20% found once. The source material was PBMCs or a T cell subset sorted from them (not recorded which). These receptors were taken from a man between 18 and 35 years old who had mild COVID-19 (a few samples of this study predate the infection). Cell type and time point are not known. CDR3s include the opening cysteine and the closing phenylalanine or tryptophan. D genes are given only for firm matches. Expanded clones get a size class; other rows say once, few or many, or leave the size out.

J: TRBJ1-4; D: TRBD1; V: TRBV6-1; size: .; DNA: TGTGCCAGCAGTGCCGGAGGGGGCGATGAAAAACTGTTTTTT; CDR3: CASSAGGGDEKLFF
J: TRBJ1-1; D: .; V: TRBV6-2/TRBV6-3; size: once; DNA: TGTGCCAGCAGGGCCCTTCGGGGGGCTGCGACTGAAGCTTTCTTT; CDR3: CASRALRGAATEAFF
J: TRBJ2-7; D: .; V: TRBV2; size: .; DNA: TGTGCCAGCATTCAACACAGGGACGAGCAGTACTTC; CDR3: CASIQHRDEQYF
J: TRBJ1-4; D: TRBD1; V: TRBV4-3; size: few; DNA: TGCGCCAGCAGCCAAAAAACAGGGGCTTATAATGAAAAACTGTTTTTT; CDR3: CASSQKTGAYNEKLFF
J: TRBJ1-6; D: TRBD1; V: TRBV12-3/TRBV12-4; size: many; DNA: TGTGCCAGCAGTTTGGACAGGGAGGCTTCACCCCTCCACTTT; CDR3: CASSLDREASPLHF
J: TRBJ1-2; D: TRBD1; V: TRBV10-3; size: few; DNA: TGTGCCATCAGTTTTTCCCGGGACAGCAGAGATGGCTACACCTTC; CDR3: CAISFSRDSRDGYTF
J: TRBJ2-3; D: TRBD2; V: TRBV7-2; size: many; DNA: TGTGCCAGCAGCTTCTCTAGCGGGGGGGAGGTGACGCAGTATTTT; CDR3: CASSFSSGGEVTQYF
J: TRBJ1-5; D: .; V: TRBV20-1; size: few; DNA: TGCAGTGCTAGTGTAACAGCGTCCAATCAGCCCCAGCATTTT; CDR3: CSASVTASNQPQHF
J: TRBJ1-1; D: .; V: TRBV7-3; size: .; DNA: TGTGCCAGCAGCTTAAACGGGCGAATCACTGAAGCTTTCTTT; CDR3: CASSLNGRITEAFF
J: TRBJ2-1; D: TRBD2; V: TRBV5-8; size: .; DNA: TGTGCCAGCAGCTTGGGACTAGCGGGGGGTTTGCAGTTCTTC; CDR3: CASSLGLAGGLQFF
J: TRBJ2-5; D: .; V: TRBV7-6; size: .; DNA: TGTGCCAGCAGCCAAAATATCGGGGAGACCCAGTACTTC; CDR3: CASSQNIGETQYF
J: TRBJ2-1; D: .; V: TRBV20-1; size: .; DNA: TGCAGTGCTAGCCAGGGGACGAGGAATGAGCAGTTCTTC; CDR3: CSASQGTRNEQFF
J: TRBJ2-4; D: .; V: TRBV28; size: few; DNA: TGTGCCAGCAGTTTCCCCGGGAACATTCAGTACTTC; CDR3: CASSFPGNIQYF
J: TRBJ2-1; D: TRBD1; V: TRBV10-3; size: few; DNA: TGTGCCATCAGCCAGCGGGACAGGGGAGCGGATGAGCAGTTCTTC; CDR3: CAISQRDRGADEQFF
J: TRBJ1-5; D: .; V: TRBV24-1; size: once; DNA: TGTGCCACCAGTGATGCCGCCGGAGATTATAGCAATCAGCCCCAGCATTTT; CDR3: CATSDAAGDYSNQPQHF
J: TRBJ1-5; D: .; V: TRBV7-2; size: few; DNA: TGTGCCAGCAGCTTCTTAGGTCGGAGCTATAGCAATCAGCCCCAGCATTTT; CDR3: CASSFLGRSYSNQPQHF
J: TRBJ1-1; D: .; V: TRBV10-3; size: .; DNA: TGTGCCAGTAATGACAACCTGAACACTGAAGCTTTCTTT; CDR3: CASNDNLNTEAFF
J: TRBJ2-7; D: .; V: TRBV27; size: few; DNA: TGTGCCAGCAGTTTCGGTGCGGAGCGCAATTACGAGCAGTACTTC; CDR3: CASSFGAERNYEQYF
J: TRBJ1-1; D: .; V: TRBV29-1; size: .; DNA: TGCAGCGTGGAAAGGGGGATGAACACTGAAGCTTTCTTT; CDR3: CSVERGMNTEAFF
J: TRBJ1-1; D: .; V: TRBV24-1; size: .; DNA: TGTGCCACCAGTGATCCCGGGACACCCGTTGGCGCTTTCTTT; CDR3: CATSDPGTPVGAFF
J: TRBJ2-5; D: TRBD2; V: TRBV4-3; size: .; DNA: TGCGCCAGCAGCCACGGACTAGCGGCCAACAGGGAGACCCAGTACTTC; CDR3: CASSHGLAANRETQYF
J: TRBJ1-1; D: .; V: TRBV3-1; size: .; DNA: TGTGCCAGCAGCCAAGGCATCTGGGCGGGGAACACTGAAGCTTTCTTT; CDR3: CASSQGIWAGNTEAFF
J: TRBJ2-2; D: TRBD1; V: TRBV5-1; size: .; DNA: TGCGCCAGCAGCTCGGCCGGGACAGTGAACACCGGGGAGCTGTTTTTT; CDR3: CASSSAGTVNTGELFF
J: TRBJ1-6; D: .; V: TRBV3-1; size: few; DNA: TGTGCCAGCAGCCAAGTCGGAGGGAGAGGGTCACCCCTCCACTTT; CDR3: CASSQVGGRGSPLHF
J: TRBJ1-2; D: .; V: TRBV5-6; size: .; DNA: TGTGCCAGCAGCCGCACAGGGCTTTTGAGCTACACCTTC; CDR3: CASSRTGLLSYTF
J: TRBJ2-3; D: .; V: TRBV4-3; size: few; DNA: TGCGCCAGCAGCCCTTCTTCCCTTCGTCCGAGCGTCTCCACGGATACGCAGTATTTT; CDR3: CASSPSSLRPSVSTDTQYF
J: TRBJ2-1; D: .; V: TRBV24-1; size: .; DNA: TGTGCCACCAGGACCAAGACGGGTGAGCAGTTCTTC; CDR3: CATRTKTGEQFF
J: TRBJ2-3; D: TRBD2; V: TRBV29-1; size: .; DNA: TGCAGCGTTGTGTTAGCGGGGGGAATAGATACGCAGTATTTT; CDR3: CSVVLAGGIDTQYF
J: TRBJ2-7; D: .; V: TRBV7-9; size: few; DNA: TGTGCCAGCAGCTTAGGTCCTCGGGCGGGACCCAGCTCCTACGAGCAGTACTTC; CDR3: CASSLGPRAGPSSYEQYF
J: TRBJ2-6; D: .; V: TRBV6-5; size: few; DNA: TGTGCCAGCAGTTACTCGAGGCCGCTCTCTGGGGCCAACGTCCTGACTTTC; CDR3: CASSYSRPLSGANVLTF
J: TRBJ2-1; D: TRBD2; V: TRBV5-6; size: .; DNA: TGTGCCAGCAGCTTGCTCCGGACTAGTGGCCACAATGAGCAGTTCTTC; CDR3: CASSLLRTSGHNEQFF
J: TRBJ2-3; D: .; V: TRBV7-9; size: many; DNA: TGTGCCAGCAGCTCCCCAGGCGGGGATACGCAGTATTTT; CDR3: CASSSPGGDTQYF
J: TRBJ2-3; D: TRBD1; V: TRBV15; size: few; DNA: TGTGCCACCAGCAGAGATTCGGACAGGGGGGCGCAGTATTTT; CDR3: CATSRDSDRGAQYF
J: TRBJ2-1; D: TRBD2; V: TRBV7-2; size: .; DNA: TGTGCCAGCAGCCCCCCGGGACTAGCGGTCGATGAGCAGTTCTTC; CDR3: CASSPPGLAVDEQFF
J: TRBJ2-7; D: TRBD1; V: TRBV6-6; size: .; DNA: TGTGCCAGCAGTACCACGACAGGGGACCAGCAGTACTTC; CDR3: CASSTTTGDQQYF
J: TRBJ1-5; D: .; V: TRBV20-1; size: few; DNA: TGCAGTGCTACCCCCGAATGGGGAGGTATTGGTCAGCCCCAGCATTTT; CDR3: CSATPEWGGIGQPQHF
J: TRBJ2-7; D: .; V: TRBV29-1; size: few; DNA: TGCAGCGTTGGCCCCTCAGGCGCCGGTGGAGACGAGCAGTACTTC; CDR3: CSVGPSGAGGDEQYF
J: TRBJ2-4; D: TRBD1; V: TRBV18; size: .; DNA: TGTGCCAGCTCACACACGGGACAGCACAAAAACATTCAGTACTTC; CDR3: CASSHTGQHKNIQYF
J: TRBJ2-3; D: TRBD2; V: TRBV7-9; size: few; DNA: TGTGCCAGCAGCCAGGGACTAGCGGGGCATACGCAGTATTTT; CDR3: CASSQGLAGHTQYF
J: TRBJ2-2; D: TRBD1; V: TRBV12-3/TRBV12-4; size: few; DNA: TGTGCCAGCAGTCCGAGGACAGGGGCGGTCACCGGGGAGCTGTTTTTT; CDR3: CASSPRTGAVTGELFF
J: TRBJ1-5; D: .; V: TRBV6-6; size: few; DNA: TGTGCCAGCACCCCTGGGGTAGGGACAAATACTCAGCCCCAGCATTTT; CDR3: CASTPGVGTNTQPQHF
J: TRBJ2-7; D: TRBD1; V: TRBV7-9; size: many; DNA: TGTGCCAGCAGCCCGTACAACCGGGACAGTAACGAGCAGTACTTC; CDR3: CASSPYNRDSNEQYF
J: TRBJ1-2; D: TRBD1; V: TRBV3-1; size: .; DNA: TGTGCCAGCAGCCCGACCGGGACAGGGAGAGGCTACACCTTC; CDR3: CASSPTGTGRGYTF
J: TRBJ1-5; D: .; V: TRBV3-1; size: .; DNA: TGTGCCAGCAGCCAGACGGCGGGGCAGCCCCAGCATTTT; CDR3: CASSQTAGQPQHF
J: TRBJ2-2; D: .; V: TRBV9; size: few; DNA: TGTGCCAGCAGCTCCCCCCTCGGGGTCGGGGAGCTGTTTTTT; CDR3: CASSSPLGVGELFF
J: TRBJ2-2; D: .; V: TRBV7-3; size: .; DNA: TGTGCCAGCAGCCCGTTGCCGGAGGGGGTCGGGGAGCTGTTTTTT; CDR3: CASSPLPEGVGELFF
J: TRBJ2-1; D: .; V: TRBV30; size: .; DNA: TGTGCCTGGAGTGAGGTTGGACCAGCCTACAATGAGCAGTTCTTC; CDR3: CAWSEVGPAYNEQFF
J: TRBJ1-2; D: .; V: TRBV7-9; size: .; DNA: TGTGCCAGCAGCCCTAGTCCAATTAATGGCTACACCTTC; CDR3: CASSPSPINGYTF
J: TRBJ2-2; D: TRBD1; V: TRBV3-1; size: .; DNA: TGTGCCAGCAGCCAAGGGGACAGGGGTGCCGGGGAGCTGTTTTTT; CDR3: CASSQGDRGAGELFF
J: TRBJ2-7; D: TRBD2; V: TRBV2; size: .; DNA: TGTGCCAGCAGGCGGACTAGCCTCAACTCCTACGAGCAGTACTTC; CDR3: CASRRTSLNSYEQYF
J: TRBJ2-7; D: .; V: TRBV6-5; size: .; DNA: TGTGCCAGCAGTTACGGGACCCCCCTCGGCGAGCAGTACTTC; CDR3: CASSYGTPLGEQYF
J: TRBJ2-3; D: .; V: TRBV4-3; size: .; DNA: TGCGCCAGCAGACTCCAGGGGAAGAACACGGATACGCAGTATTTT; CDR3: CASRLQGKNTDTQYF
J: TRBJ2-1; D: TRBD1; V: TRBV7-2; size: once; DNA: TGTGCCAGCAGCTTAATCCGGGACAGCACTTACAATGAGCAGTTCTTC; CDR3: CASSLIRDSTYNEQFF
J: TRBJ2-2; D: TRBD1; V: TRBV14; size: few; DNA: TGTGCCAGCAGCCAAGATCTGGGACAGGGGCCATCGAACACCGGGGAGCTGTTTTTT; CDR3: CASSQDLGQGPSNTGELFF
J: TRBJ2-7; D: .; V: TRBV11-2; size: few; DNA: TGTGCCAGCGGAAATAGCGTTGTCGAGCAGTACTTC; CDR3: CASGNSVVEQYF
J: TRBJ1-5; D: .; V: TRBV4-3; size: few; DNA: TGCGCCAGCAGCCAAGGTCAGGGGTCGGGACAGCCCCAGCATTTT; CDR3: CASSQGQGSGQPQHF
J: TRBJ1-2; D: .; V: TRBV7-2; size: once; DNA: TGTGCCAGCAGCTCCGGACAGACGAACTATGGCTACACCTTC; CDR3: CASSSGQTNYGYTF
J: TRBJ1-6; D: .; V: TRBV5-6; size: few; DNA: TGTGCCAGCATGGGCGGAGGAACCGATTCACCCCTCCACTTT; CDR3: CASMGGGTDSPLHF
J: TRBJ2-1; D: .; V: TRBV7-2; size: .; DNA: TGTGCCAGCAGGAAGACCAATGAGCAGTTCTTC; CDR3: CASRKTNEQFF